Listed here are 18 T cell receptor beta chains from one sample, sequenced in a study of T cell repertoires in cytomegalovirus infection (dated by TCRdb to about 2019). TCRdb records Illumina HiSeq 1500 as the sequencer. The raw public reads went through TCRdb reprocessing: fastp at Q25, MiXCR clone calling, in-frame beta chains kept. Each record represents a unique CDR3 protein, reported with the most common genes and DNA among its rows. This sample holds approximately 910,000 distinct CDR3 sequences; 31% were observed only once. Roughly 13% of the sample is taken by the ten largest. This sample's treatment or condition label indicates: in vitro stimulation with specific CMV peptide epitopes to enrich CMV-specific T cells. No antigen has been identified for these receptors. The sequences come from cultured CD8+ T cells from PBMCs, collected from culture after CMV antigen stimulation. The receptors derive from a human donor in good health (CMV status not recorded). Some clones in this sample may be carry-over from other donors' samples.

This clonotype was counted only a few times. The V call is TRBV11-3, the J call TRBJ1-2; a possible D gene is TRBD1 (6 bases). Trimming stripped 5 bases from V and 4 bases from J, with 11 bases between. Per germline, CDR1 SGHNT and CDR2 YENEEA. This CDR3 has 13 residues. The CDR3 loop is CASSIDRTYGYTF. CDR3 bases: TGTGCCAGCAGCATCGACAGGACCTATGGCTACACCTTC.

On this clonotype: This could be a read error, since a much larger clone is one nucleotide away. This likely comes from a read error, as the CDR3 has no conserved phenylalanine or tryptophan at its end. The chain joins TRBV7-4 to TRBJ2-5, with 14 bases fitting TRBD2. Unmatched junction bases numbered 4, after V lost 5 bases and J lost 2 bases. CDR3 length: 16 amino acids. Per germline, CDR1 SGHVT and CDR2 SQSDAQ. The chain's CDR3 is CASSPGTSGGQETQYL. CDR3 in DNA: TGTGCCAGCAGCCCGGGGACTAGCGGGGGACAAGAGACCCAGTACTTA.

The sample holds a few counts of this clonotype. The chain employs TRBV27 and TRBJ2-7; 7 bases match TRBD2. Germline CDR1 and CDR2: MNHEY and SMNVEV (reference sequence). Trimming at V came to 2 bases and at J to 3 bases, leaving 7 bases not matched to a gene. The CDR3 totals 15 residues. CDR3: CASSLVGGGVYEQYF. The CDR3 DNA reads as TGTGCCAGCAGTTTAGTCGGGGGAGGGGTCTACGAGCAGTACTTC.

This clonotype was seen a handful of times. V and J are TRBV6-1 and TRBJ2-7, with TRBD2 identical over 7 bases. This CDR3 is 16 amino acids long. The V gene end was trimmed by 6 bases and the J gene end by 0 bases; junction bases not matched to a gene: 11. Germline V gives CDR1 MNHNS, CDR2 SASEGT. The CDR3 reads CASSPLGGYSSYEQYV. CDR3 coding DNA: TGTGCCAGCAGCCCCCTGGGAGGGTACAGCTCCTACGAGCAGTACGTC.

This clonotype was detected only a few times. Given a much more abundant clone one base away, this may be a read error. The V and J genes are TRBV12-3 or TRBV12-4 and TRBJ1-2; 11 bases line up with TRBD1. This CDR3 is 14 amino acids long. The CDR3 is CANSLGQGAEGYTF. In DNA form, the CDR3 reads TGTGCCAACAGTCTCGGACAGGGGGCAGAAGGCTACACCTTC.

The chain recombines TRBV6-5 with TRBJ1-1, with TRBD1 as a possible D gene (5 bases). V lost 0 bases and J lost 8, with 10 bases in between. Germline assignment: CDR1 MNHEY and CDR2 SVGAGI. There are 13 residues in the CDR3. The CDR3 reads CASSYSEGWEAFF. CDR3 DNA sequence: TGTGCCAGCAGTTACTCGGAGGGGTGGGAAGCTTTCTTT.

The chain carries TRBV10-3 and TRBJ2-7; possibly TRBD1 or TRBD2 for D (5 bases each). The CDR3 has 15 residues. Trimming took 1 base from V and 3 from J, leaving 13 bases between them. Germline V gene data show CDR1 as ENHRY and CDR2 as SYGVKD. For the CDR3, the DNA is TGTGCCATCAGTGAGTGGGGGACGGATCTCTACGAGCAGTACTTC. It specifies CAISEWGTDLYEQYF.

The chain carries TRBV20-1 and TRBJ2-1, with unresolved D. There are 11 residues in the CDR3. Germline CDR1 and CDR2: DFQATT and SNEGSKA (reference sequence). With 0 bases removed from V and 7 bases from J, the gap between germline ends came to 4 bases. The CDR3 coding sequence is TGCAGTGCTAGAGATCGTAATGAGCAGTTCTTC. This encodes CSARDRNEQFF.

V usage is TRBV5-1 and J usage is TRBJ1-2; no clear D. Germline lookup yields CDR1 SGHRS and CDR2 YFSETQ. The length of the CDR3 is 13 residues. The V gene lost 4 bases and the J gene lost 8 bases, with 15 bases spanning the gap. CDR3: CASSLRARDGYTF. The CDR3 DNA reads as TGCGCCAGCAGCCTCCGGGCACGCGACGGCTACACCTTC.

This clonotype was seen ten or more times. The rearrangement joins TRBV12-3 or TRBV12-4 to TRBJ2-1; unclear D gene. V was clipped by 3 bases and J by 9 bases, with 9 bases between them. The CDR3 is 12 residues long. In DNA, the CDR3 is TGTGCCAGCAGTTTCGGGCGGTTTGAGCAGTTCTTC. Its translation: CASSFGRFEQFF.

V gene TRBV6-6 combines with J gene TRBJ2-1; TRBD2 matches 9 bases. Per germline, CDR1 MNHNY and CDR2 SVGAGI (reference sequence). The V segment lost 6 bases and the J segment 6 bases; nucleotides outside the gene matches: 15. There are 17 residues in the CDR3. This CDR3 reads CASSRTQGGGASNEQFF. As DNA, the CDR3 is TGTGCCAGCAGCCGGACTCAGGGCGGGGGGGCTTCCAATGAGCAGTTCTTC.

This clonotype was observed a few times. In nucleotides, the CDR3 is TGTGCCAGCAGGAACAGCGGGGGGGCAGGTGAGCCAGATACGCAGTATTTT. Its translation is CASRNSGGAGEPDTQYF. V is TRBV7-9 and J is TRBJ2-3; 10 positions match TRBD2. V was clipped by 6 bases and J by 4 bases; unmatched bases: 13. This CDR3 spans 17 amino acids. The V gene's germline CDR1 is SEHNR and CDR2 FQNEAQ (reference sequence).

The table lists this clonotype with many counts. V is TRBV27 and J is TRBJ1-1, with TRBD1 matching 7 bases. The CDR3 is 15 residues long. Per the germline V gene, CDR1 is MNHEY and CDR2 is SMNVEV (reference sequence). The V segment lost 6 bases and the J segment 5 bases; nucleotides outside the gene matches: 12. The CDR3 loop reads CASSLSQGGWTEAFF. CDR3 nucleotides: TGTGCCAGCAGCCTATCCCAGGGGGGTTGGACTGAAGCTTTCTTT.

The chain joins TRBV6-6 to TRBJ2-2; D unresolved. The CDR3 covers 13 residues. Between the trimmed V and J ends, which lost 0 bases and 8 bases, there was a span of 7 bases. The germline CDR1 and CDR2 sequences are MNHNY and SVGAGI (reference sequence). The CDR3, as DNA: TGTGCCAGCAGTTACTCGAGCGAAGGGGAGCTGTTTTTT. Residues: CASSYSSEGELFF.

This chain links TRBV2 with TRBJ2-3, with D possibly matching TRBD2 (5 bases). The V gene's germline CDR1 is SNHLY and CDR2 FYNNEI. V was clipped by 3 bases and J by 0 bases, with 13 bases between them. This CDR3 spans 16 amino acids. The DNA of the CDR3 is TGTGCCAGCAGTGAGGAGGAAACGGCAAGCACAGATACGCAGTATTTT. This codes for CASSEEETASTDTQYF.

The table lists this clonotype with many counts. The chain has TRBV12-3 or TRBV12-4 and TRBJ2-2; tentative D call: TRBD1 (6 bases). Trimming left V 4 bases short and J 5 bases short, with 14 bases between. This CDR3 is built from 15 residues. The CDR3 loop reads CASSYPIGQTGELFF. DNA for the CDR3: TGTGCCAGCAGTTACCCTATAGGACAGACCGGGGAGCTGTTTTTT.

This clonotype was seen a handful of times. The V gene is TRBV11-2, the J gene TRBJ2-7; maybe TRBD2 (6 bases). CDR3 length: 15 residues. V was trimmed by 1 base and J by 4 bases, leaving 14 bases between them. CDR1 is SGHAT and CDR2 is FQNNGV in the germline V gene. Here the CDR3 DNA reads TGTGCCAGCAGCTTAGCGCGGGGACTCTTTTACGAGCAGTACGTC. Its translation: CASSLARGLFYEQYV.

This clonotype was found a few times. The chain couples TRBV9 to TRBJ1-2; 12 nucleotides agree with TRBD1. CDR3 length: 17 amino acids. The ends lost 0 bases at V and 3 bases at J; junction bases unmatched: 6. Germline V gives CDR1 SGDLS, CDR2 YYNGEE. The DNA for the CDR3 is TGTGCCAGCAGCGTAGAGGGACAGGGGGCCGGATACTATGGCTACACCTTC. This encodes CASSVEGQGAGYYGYTF.